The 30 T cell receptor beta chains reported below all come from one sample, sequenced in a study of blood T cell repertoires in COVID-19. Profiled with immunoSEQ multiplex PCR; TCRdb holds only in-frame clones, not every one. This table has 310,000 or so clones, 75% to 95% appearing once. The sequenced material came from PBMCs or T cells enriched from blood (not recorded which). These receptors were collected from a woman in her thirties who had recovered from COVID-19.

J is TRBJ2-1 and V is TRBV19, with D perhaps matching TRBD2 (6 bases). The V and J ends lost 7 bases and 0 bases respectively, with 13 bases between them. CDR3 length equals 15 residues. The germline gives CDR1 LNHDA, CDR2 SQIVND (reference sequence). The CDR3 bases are TGTGCCAGTATCGGCGGGGAGCGCTCCTACAATGAGCAGTTCTTC. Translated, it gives CASIGGERSYNEQFF.

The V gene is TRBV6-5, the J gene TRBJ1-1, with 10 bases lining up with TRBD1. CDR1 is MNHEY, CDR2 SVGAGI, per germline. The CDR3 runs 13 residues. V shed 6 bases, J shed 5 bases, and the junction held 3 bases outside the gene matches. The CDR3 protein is CASRTGGLTEAFF. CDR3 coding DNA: TGTGCCAGCAGGACAGGGGGCTTAACTGAAGCTTTCTTT.

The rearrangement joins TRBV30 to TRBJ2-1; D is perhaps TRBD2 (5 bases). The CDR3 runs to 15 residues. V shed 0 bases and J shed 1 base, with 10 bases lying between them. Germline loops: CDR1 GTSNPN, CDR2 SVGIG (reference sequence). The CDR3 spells CAWSVRDRSYNEQFF. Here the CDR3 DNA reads TGTGCCTGGAGTGTTCGGGATCGGTCCTACAATGAGCAGTTCTTC.

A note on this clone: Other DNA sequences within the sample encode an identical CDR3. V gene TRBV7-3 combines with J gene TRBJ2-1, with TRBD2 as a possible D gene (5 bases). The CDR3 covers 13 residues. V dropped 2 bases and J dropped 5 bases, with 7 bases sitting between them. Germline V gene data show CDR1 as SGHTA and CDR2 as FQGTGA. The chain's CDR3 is CASSLSSNNEQFF. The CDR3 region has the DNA TGTGCCAGCAGCTTATCTAGCAACAATGAGCAGTTCTTC.

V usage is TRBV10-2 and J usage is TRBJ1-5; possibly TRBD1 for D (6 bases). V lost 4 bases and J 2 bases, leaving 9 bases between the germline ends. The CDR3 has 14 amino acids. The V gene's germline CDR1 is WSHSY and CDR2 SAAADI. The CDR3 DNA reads TGCGCCAGCAGTGCGGCAGGGGGCAATCAGCCCCAGCATTTT. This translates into CASSAAGGNQPQHF.

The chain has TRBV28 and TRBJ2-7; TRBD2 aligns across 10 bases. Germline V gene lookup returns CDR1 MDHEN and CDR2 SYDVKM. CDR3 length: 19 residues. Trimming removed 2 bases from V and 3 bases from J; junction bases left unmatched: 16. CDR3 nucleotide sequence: TGTGCCAGCAGTTTAAGGCCTAGCGGGAGACCAGTTCGTGGCTACGAGCAGTACTTC. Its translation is CASSLRPSGRPVRGYEQYF.

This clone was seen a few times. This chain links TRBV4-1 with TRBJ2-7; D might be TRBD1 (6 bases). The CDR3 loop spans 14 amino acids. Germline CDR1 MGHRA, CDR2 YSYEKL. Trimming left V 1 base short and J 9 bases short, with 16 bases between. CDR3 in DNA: TGCGCCAGCAGCCAAGTCTGGAAGGGGGACGGGCAGTACTTC. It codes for CASSQVWKGDGQYF.

This CDR3 is CAWSADLVIDTQYF. As DNA, the CDR3 is TGTGCCTGGAGCGCCGATTTAGTCATAGATACGCAGTATTTT. V usage is TRBV30 and J usage is TRBJ2-3; D unclear. The CDR3 runs 14 residues. The germline V and J ends were trimmed by 3 bases and 5 bases, with 15 bases remaining between them. CDR1 is GTSNPN and CDR2 is SVGIG in the germline V gene (reference sequence).

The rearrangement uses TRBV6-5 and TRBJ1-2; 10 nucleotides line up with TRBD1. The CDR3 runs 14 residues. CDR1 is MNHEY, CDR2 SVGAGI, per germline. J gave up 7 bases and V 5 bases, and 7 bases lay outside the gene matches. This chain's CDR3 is CASSNPGTGVGYTF. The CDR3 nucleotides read TGTGCCAGCAGTAATCCCGGGACAGGGGTTGGCTACACCTTC.

The CDR3 here is CASSTNSGYEQYF. CDR3 sequence (DNA): TGTGCCAGCAGCACTAATAGCGGATACGAGCAGTACTTC. The rearrangement links TRBV7-2 to TRBJ2-7; TRBD2 might be the D (6 bases). The germline gives CDR1 SGHTA, CDR2 FQGNSA. Trimming stripped 5 bases from V and 4 bases from J, with 12 bases between. This CDR3 contains 13 residues.

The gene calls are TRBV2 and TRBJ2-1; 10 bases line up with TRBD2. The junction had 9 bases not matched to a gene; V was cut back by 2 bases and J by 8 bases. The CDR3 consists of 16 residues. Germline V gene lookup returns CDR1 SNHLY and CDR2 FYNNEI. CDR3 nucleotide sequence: TGTGCCAGCAGTGAATTAAAACTAGCGGGATTCGATGAGCAGTTCTTC. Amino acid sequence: CASSELKLAGFDEQFF.

This CDR3 reads CASSLAVASSGNTIYF. CDR3 nucleotide sequence: TGCGCCAGCAGCTTGGCTGTGGCTTCCTCTGGAAACACCATATATTTT. V is TRBV5-1 and J is TRBJ1-3; D remains ambiguous. The CDR3 runs to 16 residues. V lost 0 bases and J lost 0, with 10 bases in between. Germline values: CDR1 SGHRS, CDR2 YFSETQ.

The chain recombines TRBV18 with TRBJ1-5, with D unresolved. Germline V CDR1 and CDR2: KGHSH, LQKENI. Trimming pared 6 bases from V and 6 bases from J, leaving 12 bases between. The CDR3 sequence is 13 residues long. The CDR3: CASSFLGAQPQHF. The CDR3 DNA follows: TGTGCCAGCTCCTTCTTGGGCGCTCAGCCCCAGCATTTT.

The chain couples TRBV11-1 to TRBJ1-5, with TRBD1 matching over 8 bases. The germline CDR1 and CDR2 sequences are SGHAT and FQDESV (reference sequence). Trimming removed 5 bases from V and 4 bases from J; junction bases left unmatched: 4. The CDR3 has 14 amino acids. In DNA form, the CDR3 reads TGTGCCAGCAGCCCGACAGGGGTAAATCAGCCCCAGCATTTT. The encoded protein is CASSPTGVNQPQHF.

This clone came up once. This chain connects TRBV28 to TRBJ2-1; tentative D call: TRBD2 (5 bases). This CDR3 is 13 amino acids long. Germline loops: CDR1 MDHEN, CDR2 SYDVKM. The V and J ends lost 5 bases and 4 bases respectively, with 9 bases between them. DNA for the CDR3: TGTGCCAGCAGTCCCCGGGGATACAATGAGCAGTTCTTC. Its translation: CASSPRGYNEQFF.

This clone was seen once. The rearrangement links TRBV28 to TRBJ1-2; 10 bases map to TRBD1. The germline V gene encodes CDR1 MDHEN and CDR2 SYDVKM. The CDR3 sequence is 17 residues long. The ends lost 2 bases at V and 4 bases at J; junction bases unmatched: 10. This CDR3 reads CASSLKTGGAILYGYTF. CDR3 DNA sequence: TGTGCCAGCAGTTTAAAGACAGGGGGCGCTATCCTCTATGGCTACACCTTC.

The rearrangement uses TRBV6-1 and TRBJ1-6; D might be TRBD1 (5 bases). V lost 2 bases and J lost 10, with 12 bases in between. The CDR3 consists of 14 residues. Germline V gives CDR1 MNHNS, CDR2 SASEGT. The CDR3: CASSERSGNSPLHF. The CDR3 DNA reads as TGTGCCAGCAGTGAAAGATCAGGGAACTCACCCCTCCACTTT.

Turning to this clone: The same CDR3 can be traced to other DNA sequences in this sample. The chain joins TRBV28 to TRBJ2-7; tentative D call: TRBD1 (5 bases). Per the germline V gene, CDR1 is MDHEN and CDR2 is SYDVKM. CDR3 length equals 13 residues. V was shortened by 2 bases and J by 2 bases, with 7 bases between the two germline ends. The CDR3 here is CASSLTGPYEQYF. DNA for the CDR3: TGTGCCAGCAGTTTAACAGGTCCCTACGAGCAGTACTTC.

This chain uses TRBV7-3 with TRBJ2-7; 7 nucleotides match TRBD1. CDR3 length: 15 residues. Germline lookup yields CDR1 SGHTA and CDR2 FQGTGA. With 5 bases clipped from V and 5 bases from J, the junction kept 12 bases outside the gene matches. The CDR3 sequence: CASSPQTGTANEQYF. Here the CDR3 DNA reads TGTGCCAGCAGCCCCCAGACCGGGACAGCCAACGAGCAGTACTTC.

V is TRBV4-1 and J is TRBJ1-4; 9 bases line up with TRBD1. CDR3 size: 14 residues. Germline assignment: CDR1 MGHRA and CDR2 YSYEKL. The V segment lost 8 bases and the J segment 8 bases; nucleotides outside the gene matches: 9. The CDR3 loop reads CASRGTGRGEKLFF. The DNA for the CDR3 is TGCGCCAGCCGCGGGACAGGGAGAGGGGAAAAACTGTTTTTT.

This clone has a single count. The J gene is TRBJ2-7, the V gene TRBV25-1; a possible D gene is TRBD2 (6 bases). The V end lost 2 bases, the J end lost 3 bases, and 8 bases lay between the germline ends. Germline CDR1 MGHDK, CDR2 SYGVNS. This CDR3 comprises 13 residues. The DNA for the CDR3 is TGTGCCAGCAGTGAACAGGGAGGCTACGAGCAGTACTTC. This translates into CASSEQGGYEQYF.

This CDR3 is CASSTFGTGGGYTF. CDR3 DNA sequence: TGTGCCAGTAGTACGTTCGGGACAGGTGGTGGCTACACCTTC. The genes are TRBV19 and TRBJ1-2; 8 positions match TRBD1. CDR3 length: 14 amino acids. V was pared by 4 bases and J by 7 bases, with 8 bases of the junction left unmatched. Germline assignment: CDR1 LNHDA and CDR2 SQIVND (reference sequence). The full variable domain, rest sourced from reference TRBV19 and TRBJ1-2, is DGGITQSPKYLFRKEGQNVTLSCEQNLNHDAMYWYRQDPGQGLRLIYYSQIVNDFQKGDIAEGYSVSREKKESFPLTVTSAQKNPTAFYLCASSTFGTGGGYTFGSGTRLTVV.

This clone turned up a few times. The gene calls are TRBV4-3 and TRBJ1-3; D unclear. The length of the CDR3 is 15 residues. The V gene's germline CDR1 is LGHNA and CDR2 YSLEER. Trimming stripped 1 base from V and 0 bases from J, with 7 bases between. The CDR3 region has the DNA TGCGCCAGCAGCCAAGGTCCAGGCTCTGGAAACACCATATATTTT. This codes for CASSQGPGSGNTIYF.

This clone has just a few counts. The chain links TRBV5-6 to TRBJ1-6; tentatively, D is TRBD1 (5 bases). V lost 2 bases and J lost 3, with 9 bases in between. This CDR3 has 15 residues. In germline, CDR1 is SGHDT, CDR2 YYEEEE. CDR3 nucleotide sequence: TGTGCCAGCAGCTTCGATGGACACTATAATTCACCCCTCCACTTT. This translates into CASSFDGHYNSPLHF.

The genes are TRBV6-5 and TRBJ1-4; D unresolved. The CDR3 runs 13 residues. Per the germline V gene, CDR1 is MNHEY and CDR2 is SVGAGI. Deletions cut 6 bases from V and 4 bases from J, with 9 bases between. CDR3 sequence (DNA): TGTGCCAGCAGGAGAAATCTTAATGAAAAACTGTTTTTT. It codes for CASRRNLNEKLFF.

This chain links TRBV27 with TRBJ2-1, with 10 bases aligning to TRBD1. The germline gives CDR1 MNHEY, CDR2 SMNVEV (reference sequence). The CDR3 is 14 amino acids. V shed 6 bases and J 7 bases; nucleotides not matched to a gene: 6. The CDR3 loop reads CASRPGTGVNEQFF. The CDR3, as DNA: TGTGCCAGCAGACCCGGGACAGGGGTTAATGAGCAGTTCTTC.

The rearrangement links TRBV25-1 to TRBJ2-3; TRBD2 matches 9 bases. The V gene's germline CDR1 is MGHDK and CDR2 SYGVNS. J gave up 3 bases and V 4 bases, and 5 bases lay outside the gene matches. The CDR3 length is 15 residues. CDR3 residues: CASSALAGETDTQYF. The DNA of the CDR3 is TGTGCCAGCAGTGCATTAGCGGGAGAAACAGATACGCAGTATTTT.

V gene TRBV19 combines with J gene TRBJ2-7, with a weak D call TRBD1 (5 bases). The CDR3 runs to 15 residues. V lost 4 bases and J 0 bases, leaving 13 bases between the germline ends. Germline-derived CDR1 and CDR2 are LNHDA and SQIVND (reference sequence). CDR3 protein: CASSTRTGASYEQYF. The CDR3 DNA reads TGTGCCAGTAGTACCCGAACTGGGGCCTCCTACGAGCAGTACTTC. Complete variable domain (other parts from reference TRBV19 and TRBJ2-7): DGGITQSPKYLFRKEGQNVTLSCEQNLNHDAMYWYRQDPGQGLRLIYYSQIVNDFQKGDIAEGYSVSREKKESFPLTVTSAQKNPTAFYLCASSTRTGASYEQYFGPGTRLTVT.

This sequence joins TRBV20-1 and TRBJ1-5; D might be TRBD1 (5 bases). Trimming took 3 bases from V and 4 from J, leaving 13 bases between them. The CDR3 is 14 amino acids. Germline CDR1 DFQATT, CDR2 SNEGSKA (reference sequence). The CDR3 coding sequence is TGCAGTGCTAGTAGCTGGGGCCCTAATCAGCCCCAGCATTTT. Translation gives CSASSWGPNQPQHF.

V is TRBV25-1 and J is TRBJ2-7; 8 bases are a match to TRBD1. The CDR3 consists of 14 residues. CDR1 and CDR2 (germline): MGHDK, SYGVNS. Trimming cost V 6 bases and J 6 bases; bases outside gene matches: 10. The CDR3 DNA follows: TGTGCCAGCAGCCCGGGACAGGAGGTGCCCGAGCAGTACTTC. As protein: CASSPGQEVPEQYF.